The clone carrying this T cell receptor (beta chain) was detected many times. The sample belongs to a study of neurological immune-mediated disorders. TCRdb processed the 5' RACE reads anew with MiXCR; each CDR3 protein has one entry. The sample holds 55,000 to 75,000 distinct CDR3 sequences; 5.2% are singletons and the top ten take about 2.8%. The CDR3 covers 16 residues. Between the trimmed V and J ends, which lost 5 bases and 1 base, there was a span of 18 bases. CDR1 and CDR2 (germline): DFQATT, SNEGSKA (reference sequence). The chain uses TRBV20-1 and TRBJ1-5, with a tentative D call TRBD1 (5 bases). This TCR was sampled from a woman in her 30s with multiple sclerosis. The sequencing sample was made of PBMCs. The CDR3 here is CSARVKGRVSNQPQHF. The CDR3 coding sequence is TGCAGTGCTCGGGTAAAGGGGCGCGTAAGCAATCAGCCCCAGCATTTT.